Listed below are T cell receptor beta chains from one sample, sequenced in a study of shared clonotypes between healthy human individuals. Clones were read by immunoSEQ multiplex PCR, and TCRdb kept only the in-frame ones, dropping some. The sample holds 2.3 million or so clones, over 85% seen once. Sequenced material: naive CD4+ T cells from PBMCs. All receptors come from a man younger than 35 in good health. Some clones in this sample may be carry-over from other donors' samples. Both conserved end residues are part of each CDR3. The D gene is left open where the match is weak. Clone size appears in some rows only: once, few, many, or a class for an expanded clone.

D gene | J gene | V gene | clone size | CDR3 DNA | CDR3 protein
TRBD2 | TRBJ2-1 | TRBV9 | . | TGTGCCAGCAGCGCCTTAGCGGGAGGGCCAAATGAGCAGTTCTTC | CASSALAGGPNEQFF
. | TRBJ1-1 | TRBV18 | . | TGTGCCAGCTCCAGGGCCCCTCAGGTACTGAACACTGAAGCTTTCTTT | CASSRAPQVLNTEAFF
. | TRBJ2-1 | TRBV10-3 | . | TGTGCCATTTCTCCGGTCCAAAATGAGCAGTTCTTC | CAISPVQNEQFF
. | TRBJ1-1 | TRBV5-1 | . | TGCGCCAGCACCTTAACGGATACGGGGACTGAAGCTTTCTTT | CASTLTDTGTEAFF
. | TRBJ2-7 | TRBV2 | once | TGTGCCAGCAGTGAAAGCAACTACGAGCAGTACTTC | CASSESNYEQYF
. | TRBJ1-5 | TRBV30 | few | TGTGCCTGGAGTGATAGGGCGGGTCAGCCCCAGCATTTT | CAWSDRAGQPQHF
TRBD1 | TRBJ1-2 | TRBV30 | . | TGTGCCTGGAGTGTAAGGGGCAGGGGGCCTGGCTACACCTTC | CAWSVRGRGPGYTF
TRBD1 | TRBJ1-2 | TRBV6-1 | . | TGTGCCAGCAGTGTCCGGGACAGGGACGGCTACACCTTC | CASSVRDRDGYTF
. | TRBJ1-1 | TRBV7-2 | . | TGTGCCAGCAGCTTCCAGGGCGGGATCACTGAAGCTTTCTTT | CASSFQGGITEAFF
TRBD2 | TRBJ2-5 | TRBV5-5 | . | TGTGCCAGCAGCCCTAGCGGGAGGGGAGAGACCCAGTACTTC | CASSPSGRGETQYF
. | TRBJ2-5 | TRBV19 | . | TGTGCCAGTAGTATAGTGCCAGGCTTGTACCAAGAGACCCAGTACTTC | CASSIVPGLYQETQYF
TRBD1 | TRBJ2-3 | TRBV10-3 | . | TGTGCCATCAAGACAGGGGGCTCAGATACGCAGTATTTT | CAIKTGGSDTQYF
. | TRBJ1-1 | TRBV18 | . | TGTGCCACACAAAGAATTTTGAACACTGAAGCTTTCTTT | CATQRILNTEAFF
. | TRBJ1-1 | TRBV11-2 | once | TGTGCCAGCAGCTTCGCTCGGAACACTGAAGCTTTCTTT | CASSFARNTEAFF
TRBD1 | TRBJ1-4 | TRBV2 | once | TGTGCCAGCAGTGAGAGGGGAACAGGGGTCTTTGCAACTAATGAAAAACTGTTTTTT | CASSERGTGVFATNEKLFF
. | TRBJ2-1 | TRBV30 | . | TGTGCCTGGAGTACGCGCGCGGGATCCTACAATGAGCAGTTCTTC | CAWSTRAGSYNEQFF
. | TRBJ2-3 | TRBV27 | . | TGTGCCAGCAGTTCGGGGGCCATCTCTTTTAGCACAGATACGCAGTATTTT | CASSSGAISFSTDTQYF
TRBD1 | TRBJ1-2 | TRBV28 | . | TGTGCCAGCAGTTTAGCTGGGGCGACAGGGGATGGCTACACCTTC | CASSLAGATGDGYTF
TRBD1 | TRBJ2-7 | TRBV5-1 | . | TGCGCCAGCAGCTGGCGGACAGGGGCCGAGCAGTACTTC | CASSWRTGAEQYF
. | TRBJ1-1 | TRBV15 | once | TGTGCCACCAGCAGAGATGGGTTAGGGGGAGGTACTGAAGCTTTCTTT | CATSRDGLGGGTEAFF
. | TRBJ1-1 | TRBV2 | . | TGTGCCAGCAGTATAAGGGGAGGCGCTGAAGCTTTCTTT | CASSIRGGAEAFF
. | TRBJ1-2 | TRBV7-9 | . | TGTGCCAGCAGCTTATTTGGCGTCCAGAACTATGGCTACACCTTC | CASSLFGVQNYGYTF
. | TRBJ2-3 | TRBV5-1 | . | TGCGCCAGCATGTATGAGCCCCCGGCAGATACGCAGTATTTT | CASMYEPPADTQYF
TRBD2 | TRBJ2-7 | TRBV28 | . | TGTGCCAGCAGCCCCGGAAGGTGGGGACTAGCGGGACCCTACGAGCAGTACTTC | CASSPGRWGLAGPYEQYF
TRBD2 | TRBJ2-3 | TRBV12-5 | . | TGTGCTAGTGGTTTGGTTCTAGCGGGGTTCACAGATACGCAGTATTTT | CASGLVLAGFTDTQYF
. | TRBJ2-1 | TRBV15 | . | TGTGCCACCAGCAGAGAGGGATTGACAGCTGGCCATGAGCAGTTCTTC | CATSREGLTAGHEQFF
. | TRBJ1-5 | TRBV7-9 | few | TGTGCCAGCAGCCCGAGCAATCAGCCCCAGCATTTT | CASSPSNQPQHF
TRBD1 | TRBJ1-2 | TRBV5-6 | . | TGTGCCAGCAGCCCGGGGGACAGGAACGCTAACTATGGCTACACCTTC | CASSPGDRNANYGYTF
. | TRBJ2-7 | TRBV6-1 | . | TGTGCCAGCAGTGAGACTAGTTTCGAGCAGTACTTC | CASSETSFEQYF
. | TRBJ2-5 | TRBV7-7 | . | TGTGCCAGCAGCTTTGGGACACAAGAGACCCAGTACTTC | CASSFGTQETQYF
TRBD1 | TRBJ2-6 | TRBV27 | . | TGTGCCAGCAGCTGGACAGGGGCGGCTGGGGCCAACGTCCTGACTTTC | CASSWTGAAGANVLTF
. | TRBJ1-5 | TRBV11-2 | . | TGTGCCAGCAGCTTAGGATCCGGCCAGGGCGGTCAGCCCCAGCATTTT | CASSLGSGQGGQPQHF
. | TRBJ2-5 | TRBV6-1 | . | TGTGCCAGCAGTGAAGGACCCGGTGGGACCCAGTACTTC | CASSEGPGGTQYF
TRBD2 | TRBJ2-7 | TRBV5-1 | . | TGCGCCAGCAGTGCAGCGGGAGATAGATACGAGCAGTACTTC | CASSAAGDRYEQYF
. | TRBJ1-3 | TRBV5-5 | . | TGTGCCAGCAGCTGGAGCTCTGGAAACACCATATATTTT | CASSWSSGNTIYF
. | TRBJ1-5 | TRBV9 | few | TGTGCCAGCAGCGTTGAGGGGTCCCGACAGCCCCAGCATTTT | CASSVEGSRQPQHF
. | TRBJ1-2 | TRBV5-8 | . | TGTGCCAGCAGCTTGGAGGCTCATAACTATGGCTACACCTTC | CASSLEAHNYGYTF
TRBD1 | TRBJ2-6 | TRBV15 | . | TGTGCCACCAGCAGAGACCTCCGGGACAGGGGATATCCTGGGGCCAACGTCCTGACTTTC | CATSRDLRDRGYPGANVLTF
TRBD1 | TRBJ2-7 | TRBV5-1 | . | TGCGCCAGCAGCAAGACAGGGGGGGCCTACGAGCAGTACTTC | CASSKTGGAYEQYF
. | TRBJ1-2 | TRBV28 | . | TGTGCCAGCAGCCCAAAAATGACCTATGGCTACACCTTC | CASSPKMTYGYTF
. | TRBJ1-1 | TRBV7-2 | . | TGTGCCAGTATCCTGGACAGACTAGACACTGAAGCTTTCTTT | CASILDRLDTEAFF
. | TRBJ1-1 | TRBV18 | few | TGTGCCAGCTCACCACCCGGCAGGACTGAAGCTTTCTTT | CASSPPGRTEAFF
. | TRBJ1-3 | TRBV5-1 | . | TGCGCCAGCAGCTTGAGGGACCCTGGAAACACCATATATTTT | CASSLRDPGNTIYF
. | TRBJ2-7 | TRBV28 | . | TGTGCCAGCAGGGGGGTAGGGGGATCCTACGAGCAGTACTTC | CASRGVGGSYEQYF
. | TRBJ2-6 | TRBV27 | . | TGTGCCAGCAGATTCATCTCTGGGGCCAACGTCCTGACTTTC | CASRFISGANVLTF
. | TRBJ2-5 | TRBV2 | . | TGTGCCAGCAGTGCCCAGGGCAGCCGAGGGGAGACCCAGTACTTC | CASSAQGSRGETQYF
TRBD2 | TRBJ2-1 | TRBV9 | . | TGTGCCAGCAGCCGGGGCGGGGGCTCCTACAATGAGCAGTTCTTC | CASSRGGGSYNEQFF
. | TRBJ2-7 | TRBV18 | . | TGTGCCAGTATATTCAAGTACGAGCAGTACTTC | CASIFKYEQYF
. | TRBJ2-7 | TRBV6-5 | . | TGTGCCAGCAGTCCGAGAAGGCCCAGACACAACGAGCAGTACTTC | CASSPRRPRHNEQYF
TRBD1 | TRBJ1-4 | TRBV5-1 | . | TGCGCCAGCAGCTCCCACGGACAGGGGGCTCAGGAAAAACTGTTTTTT | CASSSHGQGAQEKLFF
. | TRBJ2-3 | TRBV14 | . | TGTGCCAGCAGCCAAGAGATGAATACGCAGTATTTT | CASSQEMNTQYF
TRBD2 | TRBJ2-7 | TRBV9 | . | TGTGCCAGCAGCGCCATCGTGGGCCTAGCGGGCTCCTACGAGCAGTACTTC | CASSAIVGLAGSYEQYF
TRBD2 | TRBJ2-5 | TRBV7-6 | . | TGTGCCAGCAGCTTATTATGGGAGGGCCCGTACTTC | CASSLLWEGPYF
TRBD1 | TRBJ1-6 | TRBV4-2 | . | TGTGCCAGCAGCCCAGGGGCGGGACAGGCACGAAATTCACCCCTCCACTTT | CASSPGAGQARNSPLHF